This T cell receptor (beta chain) is from a study of blood T cell repertoires in COVID-19. Study-wide background: The samples span acute and convalescent COVID-19 from the United States, Italy and Spain. Sources were T cells, B-cell-depleted T cells, or PBMCs; the material itself was cDNA or gDNA.

Original analysis: Estimation of nucleated cell counts relied on the amplification of reference gene primers. Here immunoSEQ multiplex PCR was the method, and the copy in TCRdb shows in-frame clones only, minus some. The D gene and trimming were derived from the DNA, and the V and J assignments and clone size from that table. This sample has about 140,000 clones, with 70% to 90% found just once. The clonotype comes from a human donor with acute or convalescent COVID-19. The donor label of this sample is uncertain. Sequencing input: peripheral blood.

CDR3: CASSLVREETQYF. The CDR3 DNA is TGTGCCAGCAGCTTAGTCAGGGAAGAGACCCAGTACTTC. The rearrangement links TRBV7-6 to TRBJ2-5; D is perhaps TRBD1 (5 bases). CDR1 is SGHVS and CDR2 is FNYEAQ in the germline V gene. The CDR3 covers 13 residues. V lost 1 base, J lost 3 bases, and 6 bases lay in between.